The 20 T cell receptor beta chains presented below share a single source sample, sequenced in a study of CD8 T cells in ankylosing spondylitis. Whole-study results and caveats: Apparently characteristic of ankylosing spondylitis blood was a TCR beta motif (about eight highly homologous variants).

No antigen has been identified for these receptors. A single record per CDR3 protein comes from TCRdb applying MiXCR to the 5' RACE reads. The data show fewer than 400,000 distinct CDR3 sequences, with about 20% seen just once and 16% held by the top ten. Sequenced input: blood, either unsorted or a sorted T cell fraction (not recorded which). The origin of the receptors is a male donor with ankylosing spondylitis.

As DNA, the CDR3 is TGTGCCAGCTCACCGGGACAGGATCAGCCCCAGCATTTT. It encodes CASSPGQDQPQHF. V gene TRBV18 combines with J gene TRBJ1-5, with 8 bases matching TRBD1. Unmatched junction bases numbered 0, after V lost 3 bases and J lost 5 bases. The CDR3 is made up of 13 amino acids. Germline assignment: CDR1 KGHSH and CDR2 LQKENI.

The chain is built from TRBV5-5 and TRBJ2-1; maybe TRBD2 (6 bases). Trimming stripped 2 bases from V and 4 bases from J, with 10 bases between. Germline V gene lookup returns CDR1 SGHKS and CDR2 YYEKEE (reference sequence). CDR3 length: 14 residues. The DNA of the CDR3 is TGTGCCAGCAGCTTCCGGGACTTTTACAATGAGCAGTTCTTC. Protein product: CASSFRDFYNEQFF. Drawing the rest from reference TRBV5-5 and TRBJ2-1, the complete variable domain is DAGVTQSPTHLIKTRGQQVTLRCSPISGHKSVSWYQQVLGQGPQFIFQYYEKEERGRGNFPDRFSARQFPNYSSELNVNALLLGDSALYLCASSFRDFYNEQFFGPGTRLTVL.

This clonotype has more than one count but fewer than ten. J is TRBJ2-2 and V is TRBV6-5; D is unresolved. Germline CDR1 and CDR2: MNHEY and SVGAGI. This CDR3 comprises 13 residues. V shed 2 bases and J shed 4 bases, with 5 bases lying between them. CDR3 sequence reads: CASSYRVTGELFF. CDR3 in DNA: TGTGCCAGCAGTTACAGAGTCACCGGGGAGCTGTTTTTT.

This chain links TRBV6-1 with TRBJ2-1; D possibly matches TRBD1 or TRBD2 (6 bases each). There are 15 residues in the CDR3. Trimming left V 7 bases short and J 6 bases short, with 19 bases between. Germline V gene lookup returns CDR1 MNHNS and CDR2 SASEGT. The CDR3 DNA sequence: TGTGCCAGCACTGTACAGGGATGGGGAGGCAATGAGCAGTTCTTC. This translates into CASTVQGWGGNEQFF.

The chain has TRBV19 and TRBJ2-5, with D perhaps TRBD2 (5 bases). Germline CDR1 and CDR2: LNHDA and SQIVND (reference sequence). The length of the CDR3 is 13 residues. V was trimmed by 6 bases and J by 6 bases, leaving 14 bases between them. In DNA form, the CDR3 reads TGTGCCAGTAGCAGCGGCCCCAGGCAGACCCAGTACTTC. Its translation: CASSSGPRQTQYF.

The J gene is TRBJ2-7, the V gene TRBV20-1, with 8 bases fitting TRBD1. After removal of 3 bases from V and 3 bases from J, the junction contained 7 bases not matched to a gene. Germline assignment: CDR1 DFQATT and CDR2 SNEGSKA (reference sequence). This CDR3 region has 14 residues. The CDR3 DNA reads TGCAGTGCTAGCGATGGACAGGGCCTCTACGAGCAGTACTTC. It translates to CSASDGQGLYEQYF.

The rearrangement uses TRBV2 and TRBJ2-7; TRBD2 matches 8 bases. V lost 3 bases to trimming and J lost 6 bases; unmatched junction nucleotides: 10. Per germline, CDR1 SNHLY and CDR2 FYNNEI. The CDR3 runs 15 residues. CDR3 DNA: TGTGCCAGCAGTGATAGGAGCGGGAGAGCTGGCGAGCAGTACTTC. This encodes CASSDRSGRAGEQYF.

The chain links TRBV6-1 to TRBJ2-7, with D possibly matching TRBD1 (6 bases). Germline lookup yields CDR1 MNHNS and CDR2 SASEGT. Deletions cut 6 bases from V and 5 bases from J, with 17 bases between. This CDR3 contains 14 residues. The CDR3, as DNA: TGTGCCAGCAGGGGGGCAGGGGCAAGGAACGAGCAGTACTTC. This translates into CASRGAGARNEQYF.

This clonotype came up a few times. The chain is built from TRBV7-9 and TRBJ2-1; TRBD2 aligns across 10 bases. Germline CDR1 and CDR2: SEHNR and FQNEAQ (reference sequence). J lost 3 bases, V lost 5 bases, and 7 bases had no gene match. The length of the CDR3 is 16 residues. CDR3 nucleotide sequence: TGTGCCAGCAGCAAGTCGGGACTAGCGTACTACAATGAGCAGTTCTTC. Its protein product is CASSKSGLAYYNEQFF.

In this sample, this clonotype turned up many times. The chain carries TRBV29-1 and TRBJ2-2, with D perhaps TRBD2 (5 bases). V lost 6 bases to trimming and J lost 5 bases, with 7 bases between them. The CDR3 has 11 amino acids. Per the germline V gene, CDR1 is SQVTM and CDR2 is ANQGSEA. In DNA, the CDR3 is TGCAGCGTGGGAGCAACCGGGGAGCTGTTTTTT. Translation: CSVGATGELFF.

This clonotype was seen a few times. The rearrangement uses TRBV20-1 and TRBJ2-1, with D unclear. Germline CDR1 DFQATT, CDR2 SNEGSKA (reference sequence). The CDR3 is 13 amino acids. V lost 3 bases to trimming and J lost 7 bases, with 13 bases between them. CDR3 region: CSARQTHANEQFF. The CDR3 DNA is TGCAGTGCTAGGCAGACTCACGCGAATGAGCAGTTCTTC.

This clonotype came up many times. V gene TRBV25-1 combines with J gene TRBJ2-7; D tentatively reads TRBD1 or TRBD2 (6 bases each). This CDR3 region has 16 residues. Germline lookup yields CDR1 MGHDK and CDR2 SYGVNS. Deletions cut 6 bases from V and 4 bases from J, with 22 bases between. CDR3 region: CASSPAGQGGRYEQYF. The CDR3 DNA reads TGTGCCAGCAGCCCGGCGGGGCAAGGGGGTCGTTACGAGCAGTACTTC.

The chain is built from TRBV28 and TRBJ1-4; D unresolved. V dropped 5 bases and J dropped 6 bases, with 16 bases sitting between them. This CDR3 region has 15 residues. In germline, CDR1 is MDHEN, CDR2 SYDVKM. CDR3 nucleotides: TGTGCCAGCAGTCCCCGGACCCTTGCTGATGAAAAACTGTTTTTT. Its protein is CASSPRTLADEKLFF.

In this sample, this clonotype turned up a few times. The chain couples TRBV3-1 to TRBJ2-5; TRBD2 is a possible D gene (5 bases). The germline gives CDR1 LGHDT, CDR2 YNNKEL (reference sequence). V gave up 0 bases and J gave up 2 bases, with 10 bases separating them. The CDR3 length is 15 residues. The CDR3 region has the DNA TGTGCCAGCAGCCAAGAATCCGGGAATCAAGAGACCCAGTACTTC. Translated, it gives CASSQESGNQETQYF.

The genes are TRBV6-4 and TRBJ1-1; 7 positions agree with TRBD1. The CDR3 runs 14 residues. The V gene's germline CDR1 is MRHNA and CDR2 SNTAGT. Unmatched junction bases numbered 9, after V lost 7 bases and J lost 4 bases. CDR3: CASKKSDRVTEAFF. In DNA, the CDR3 is TGTGCCAGCAAAAAAAGTGACAGGGTCACTGAAGCTTTCTTT.

The J gene is TRBJ2-3, the V gene TRBV7-2; the D is unclear. The germline CDR1 and CDR2 sequences are SGHTA and FQGNSA. Trimming shortened V by 2 bases and J by 3 bases, and 9 bases separated the two germline ends. The CDR3 consists of 14 residues. CDR3 DNA: TGTGCCAGCAGCTTATATGTCGATACAGATACGCAGTATTTT. Amino acids: CASSLYVDTDTQYF.

The chain couples TRBV3-1 to TRBJ2-7; 9 bases map to TRBD2. This CDR3 is built from 15 residues. The germline V gene encodes CDR1 LGHDT and CDR2 YNNKEL (reference sequence). J lost 2 bases, V lost 6 bases, and 8 bases had no gene match. CDR3 in amino acids: CASSTPLAGTYEQYF. In nucleotides, the CDR3 is TGTGCCAGCAGTACACCCCTAGCGGGAACCTACGAGCAGTACTTC.

The chain has TRBV27 and TRBJ2-1; no firm D call. Trimming stripped 3 bases from V and 7 bases from J, with 16 bases between. Germline CDR1 reads MNHEY; CDR2 reads SMNVEV (reference sequence). This CDR3 has 15 residues. The CDR3 DNA follows: TGTGCCAGCAGTTTTAGGCAGGCTTGGAATAATGAGCAGTTCTTC. Its protein is CASSFRQAWNNEQFF.

This clonotype was detected only a few times. The chain couples TRBV10-3 to TRBJ2-2; D gene ambiguous. The CDR3 runs 14 residues. Germline V gives CDR1 ENHRY, CDR2 SYGVKD. The germline V and J ends were trimmed by 6 bases and 6 bases, with 14 bases remaining between them. DNA for the CDR3: TGTGCCATCAGCCCGGCTGGTGGAGCCGGGGAGCTGTTTTTT. This codes for CAISPAGGAGELFF.

J is TRBJ2-3 and V is TRBV7-3, with TRBD1 identical over 8 bases. The CDR3 is 16 residues long. Losses at the gene ends were 0 bases for V and 1 base for J; bases not matched to a gene: 3. Germline V lookup: CDR1 SGHTA, CDR2 FQGTGA. The CDR3 DNA reads as TGTGCCAGCAGCTTAACCGGACAGGGCGGCACAGATACGCAGTATTTT. Protein: CASSLTGQGGTDTQYF.